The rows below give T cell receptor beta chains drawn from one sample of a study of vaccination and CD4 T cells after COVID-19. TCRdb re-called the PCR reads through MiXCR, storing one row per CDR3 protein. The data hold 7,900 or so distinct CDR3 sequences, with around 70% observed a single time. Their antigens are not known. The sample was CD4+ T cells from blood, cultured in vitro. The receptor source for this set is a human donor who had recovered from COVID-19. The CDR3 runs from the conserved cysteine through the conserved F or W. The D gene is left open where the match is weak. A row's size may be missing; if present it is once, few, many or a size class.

TGTGCCAGCAGCTTAAGCGGCCAAGAGACCCAGTACTTC | CASSLSGQETQYF | TRBJ2-5 | NA | NA | TRBV7-2
TGTGCCAGCAGTTTTTGGGGGCAGGGCTATGGCTACACCTTC | CASSFWGQGYGYTF | TRBJ1-2 | NA | once | TRBV12-3/TRBV12-4
TGTGCCAGCAGCCGCCGGACAGGGACGGATGAGCAGTTCTTC | CASSRRTGTDEQFF | TRBJ2-1 | TRBD1 | once | TRBV7-9
TGTGCCAGCAGTTTACGACAGGGGAAGAATCAGCCCCAGCATTTT | CASSLRQGKNQPQHF | TRBJ1-5 | TRBD1 | NA | TRBV27
TGCAGTGCTAGTTCGGGACGCTATGGCTACACCTTC | CSASSGRYGYTF | TRBJ1-2 | NA | NA | TRBV20-1
TGTGCCAGTCAGGGTCAGGGCGAGCAGTACTTC | CASQGQGEQYF | TRBJ2-7 | NA | NA | TRBV6-1
TGTGCCAGTAGTATGGTGGCAGGGTATGGTCAGCCCCAGCATTTT | CASSMVAGYGQPQHF | TRBJ1-5 | NA | NA | TRBV19
TGCAGTGCTAGAGATCACCGGGGGGCTGAAGCTTTCTTT | CSARDHRGAEAFF | TRBJ1-1 | NA | NA | TRBV20-1
TGTGCCTGGAGTGTAGGGGGGGGAGCTTTCTTT | CAWSVGGGAFF | TRBJ1-1 | NA | NA | TRBV30
TGTGCCAGCGGGGGGCCGGGGCGGGGGCAGTACTTC | CASGGPGRGQYF | TRBJ2-7 | NA | NA | TRBV27
TGTGCCAGCAGCAATCCCCGAGACTACGAGCAGTACTTC | CASSNPRDYEQYF | TRBJ2-7 | NA | NA | TRBV21-1
TGTGCCAGCAGTTCCACAGGGGGGGGGACTGAAGCTTTCTTT | CASSSTGGGTEAFF | TRBJ1-1 | TRBD1 | NA | TRBV25-1
TGTGCCAGCAGGGACTATCGGACCTATGGCTACACCTTC | CASRDYRTYGYTF | TRBJ1-2 | NA | NA | TRBV2
TGCGCCAGCAGCCAAGAGGGACTTCGGTATGGTGAGCAGTTCTTC | CASSQEGLRYGEQFF | TRBJ2-1 | NA | NA | TRBV5-1
TGCACCAGCAGCCAAGGCGGGTACAGGGACGGCTACACCTTC | CTSSQGGYRDGYTF | TRBJ1-2 | NA | NA | TRBV1
TGTGCCAGCGGCACAGGGGTCGTCGGGGAGCTGTTTTTT | CASGTGVVGELFF | TRBJ2-2 | TRBD1 | medium-sized | TRBV2
TGTGCCTGGACCTTCAGGGAAGCGAATGGCTACACCTTC | CAWTFREANGYTF | TRBJ1-2 | NA | NA | TRBV30
TGCAGTGCTAGTACGTCAGGGGGCGTTTCCTATGGCTACACCTTC | CSASTSGGVSYGYTF | TRBJ1-2 | TRBD1 | NA | TRBV20-1
TGTGCCAGCAGTTACTCCTTACAGGGAGAAACTGAAGCTTTCTTT | CASSYSLQGETEAFF | TRBJ1-1 | NA | NA | TRBV6-5
TGTGCCAGCAGGGACAGGGGCACTGAAGCTTTCTTT | CASRDRGTEAFF | TRBJ1-1 | TRBD1 | NA | TRBV2
TGTGCCACGCAAGGGGGCACAGATACGCAGTATTTT | CATQGGTDTQYF | TRBJ2-3 | NA | NA | TRBV10-3
TGTGCCAGCGGCCGGGTGGGAAAACTGTTTTTT | CASGRVGKLFF | TRBJ1-4 | NA | NA | TRBV6-1
TGTGCCATCGGGACAGGGAGGGGAGGCTACACCTTC | CAIGTGRGGYTF | TRBJ1-2 | TRBD1 | NA | TRBV6-1
TGTGCCAGTACCCAGGATCATAGCACAGATACGCAGTATTTT | CASTQDHSTDTQYF | TRBJ2-3 | NA | NA | TRBV19
TGTGCCAGCAGCACCCGGCACTCCTACGAGCAGTACTTC | CASSTRHSYEQYF | TRBJ2-7 | NA | NA | TRBV7-2
TGTGCCAGCAGTCTCCGGGACAGGGGGCGTGGACAAGAGACCCAGTACTTC | CASSLRDRGRGQETQYF | TRBJ2-5 | TRBD1 | NA | TRBV6-1
TGTGCCAGCAGCTTAGGAGTAGGGACAGGGTGGTATGGCTACACCTTC | CASSLGVGTGWYGYTF | TRBJ1-2 | TRBD1 | few | TRBV7-6
TGTGCCACCAGCAGAGGGGGGTTGGCCGGTAAAGATACGCAGTATTTT | CATSRGGLAGKDTQYF | TRBJ2-3 | NA | NA | TRBV15
TGTGCCTGGACAAGACAGGGGGGTGGCTATGGCTACACCTTC | CAWTRQGGGYGYTF | TRBJ1-2 | TRBD1 | once | TRBV30
TGTGCCAGCAGCCCCTCAGGAGGTCACGAAAAACTGTTTTTT | CASSPSGGHEKLFF | TRBJ1-4 | NA | NA | TRBV7-2
TGCAGTGCTAGATCTATGGGCCGACTGAACACTGAAGCTTTCTTT | CSARSMGRLNTEAFF | TRBJ1-1 | NA | NA | TRBV20-1
TGCAGTGCTAGAACTACAGGGGCTTCGAACACCGGGGAGCTGTTTTTT | CSARTTGASNTGELFF | TRBJ2-2 | TRBD1 | NA | TRBV20-1
TGTGCCAGCAGCCAAGGGCCAGAGAGGCTAGTGAACACTGAAGCTTTCTTT | CASSQGPERLVNTEAFF | TRBJ1-1 | NA | NA | TRBV5-4
TGTGCCAGCAGTGAACTGCAGGCGACCTATGGCTACACCTTC | CASSELQATYGYTF | TRBJ1-2 | NA | once | TRBV2
TGTGCCTGGAGTGGGGACCGGGGTGGCTACACCTTC | CAWSGDRGGYTF | TRBJ1-2 | NA | NA | TRBV30
TGCAGTGCCGTGACAGCAGGGGGTGGCTACACCTTC | CSAVTAGGGYTF | TRBJ1-2 | TRBD1 | once | TRBV20-1
TGTGCCAGCACCCTCTGGGCTCGAAATTCACCCCTCCACTTT | CASTLWARNSPLHF | TRBJ1-6 | NA | NA | TRBV6-2/TRBV6-3
TGTGCCAGCAGCTCCTCTTCAGACACTGAAGCTTTCTTT | CASSSSSDTEAFF | TRBJ1-1 | NA | NA | TRBV11-3
TGTGCCAGCAGTTACGAGCAGGGTGGCTACACCTTC | CASSYEQGGYTF | TRBJ1-2 | NA | few | TRBV6-5
TGTGCCTGGAGTAGATACGGTAATTCACCCCTCCACTTT | CAWSRYGNSPLHF | TRBJ1-6 | NA | NA | TRBV30
TGTGCCAGCAGCCTGAGCGGGCTGAACACAGATACGCAGTATTTT | CASSLSGLNTDTQYF | TRBJ2-3 | NA | NA | TRBV7-9
TGTGCCAGCAGCTTAGACCCCGAGGGCACCAACTATGGCTACACCTTC | CASSLDPEGTNYGYTF | TRBJ1-2 | NA | NA | TRBV11-2
TGTGCCAGCAGCCCCAGGACAGGGATGAACACTGAAGCTTTCTTT | CASSPRTGMNTEAFF | TRBJ1-1 | TRBD1 | NA | TRBV3-1
TGTGCCAGCAGCTTAGTTGGAACCTACGAGCAGTACTTC | CASSLVGTYEQYF | TRBJ2-7 | NA | NA | TRBV7-8
TGTGCCAGCAGTTACGGGACTAGCGGTCACACAGATACGCAGTATTTT | CASSYGTSGHTDTQYF | TRBJ2-3 | TRBD2 | few | TRBV6-5
TGTGCCAGCAGTGAGGACACTAACTATGGCTACACCTTC | CASSEDTNYGYTF | TRBJ1-2 | NA | NA | TRBV6-4
TGTGCCAGCAGCCACTTCGGGGTACAGGGAGAGAATCAGCCCCAGCATTTT | CASSHFGVQGENQPQHF | TRBJ1-5 | NA | NA | TRBV7-8
TGTGCCAGCAGCCGGACAGGGATGGATGAGCAGTTCTTC | CASSRTGMDEQFF | TRBJ2-1 | TRBD1 | NA | TRBV6-1
TGTGCCAGCAGCGAGGGACAGGTCTACAATGAGCAGTTCTTC | CASSEGQVYNEQFF | TRBJ2-1 | TRBD1 | NA | TRBV2
TGTGCCAGCAGCCAACGGACAGGGTCCGAAAAACTGTTTTTT | CASSQRTGSEKLFF | TRBJ1-4 | TRBD1 | NA | TRBV7-2
TGTGCCAGTAGTAAAAGCGGGACAGGCTATGGCTACACCTTC | CASSKSGTGYGYTF | TRBJ1-2 | TRBD1 | once | TRBV19
TGTGCCAGCAGTGAAAATCTCGTCGTGGGTCCCTACGAGCAGTACTTC | CASSENLVVGPYEQYF | TRBJ2-7 | NA | NA | TRBV2
TGTGCCACCAGCAGATACACTATACCCACAGATACGCAGTATTTT | CATSRYTIPTDTQYF | TRBJ2-3 | NA | NA | TRBV15
TGTGCCAGCAGCGTAGCGCAGGGGAATGGCTACACCTTC | CASSVAQGNGYTF | TRBJ1-2 | NA | few | TRBV9
TGCAGTGCGATAAAGACTAGCTGGTACCAAGAGACCCAGTACTTC | CSAIKTSWYQETQYF | TRBJ2-5 | TRBD2 | few | TRBV20-1
TGTGCCAGCAGGACAGGGGGCGGGGGCACAGATACGCAGTATTTT | CASRTGGGGTDTQYF | TRBJ2-3 | TRBD1 | once | TRBV28
TGTGCCAGTAGTATGGGCAGGGGGCGGACAGATACGCAGTATTTT | CASSMGRGRTDTQYF | TRBJ2-3 | TRBD1 | few | TRBV19